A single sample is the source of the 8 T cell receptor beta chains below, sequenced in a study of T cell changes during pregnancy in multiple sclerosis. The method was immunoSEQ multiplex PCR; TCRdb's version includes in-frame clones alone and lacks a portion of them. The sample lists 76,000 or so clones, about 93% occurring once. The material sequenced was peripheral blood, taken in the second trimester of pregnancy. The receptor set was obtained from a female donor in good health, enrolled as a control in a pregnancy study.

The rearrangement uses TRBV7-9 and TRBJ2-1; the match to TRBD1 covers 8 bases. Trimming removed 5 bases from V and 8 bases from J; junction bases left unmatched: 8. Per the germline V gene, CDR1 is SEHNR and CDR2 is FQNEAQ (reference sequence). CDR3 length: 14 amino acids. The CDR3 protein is CASSRTGTLHEQFF. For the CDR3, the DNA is TGTGCCAGCAGCCGGACAGGGACCCTCCATGAGCAGTTCTTC.

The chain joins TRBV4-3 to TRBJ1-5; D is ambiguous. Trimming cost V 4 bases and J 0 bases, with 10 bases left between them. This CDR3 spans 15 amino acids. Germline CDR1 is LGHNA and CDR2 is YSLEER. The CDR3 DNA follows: TGCGCCAGCAGCCCGGGTGTGGGTAGCAATCAGCCCCAGCATTTT. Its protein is CASSPGVGSNQPQHF.

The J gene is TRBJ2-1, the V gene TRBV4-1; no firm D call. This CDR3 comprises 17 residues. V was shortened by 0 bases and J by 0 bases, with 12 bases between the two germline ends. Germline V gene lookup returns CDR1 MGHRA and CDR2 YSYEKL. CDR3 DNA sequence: TGCGCCAGCAGCCAAGAAGATCCGGTATTCTCCTACAATGAGCAGTTCTTC. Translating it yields CASSQEDPVFSYNEQFF.

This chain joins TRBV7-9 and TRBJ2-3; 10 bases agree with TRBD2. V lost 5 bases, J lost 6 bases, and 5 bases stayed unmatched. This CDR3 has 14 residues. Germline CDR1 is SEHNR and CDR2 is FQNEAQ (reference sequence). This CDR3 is CASSRTSGRDTQYF. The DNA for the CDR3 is TGTGCCAGCAGCCGGACTAGCGGTAGGGATACGCAGTATTTT.

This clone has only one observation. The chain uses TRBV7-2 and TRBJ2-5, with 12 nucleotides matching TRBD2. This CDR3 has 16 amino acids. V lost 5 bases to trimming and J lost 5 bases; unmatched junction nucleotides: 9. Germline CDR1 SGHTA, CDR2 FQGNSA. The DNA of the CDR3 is TGTGCCAGCAGCCCCACTAGCGGGGGGATCGGGGAGACCCAGTACTTC. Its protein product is CASSPTSGGIGETQYF.

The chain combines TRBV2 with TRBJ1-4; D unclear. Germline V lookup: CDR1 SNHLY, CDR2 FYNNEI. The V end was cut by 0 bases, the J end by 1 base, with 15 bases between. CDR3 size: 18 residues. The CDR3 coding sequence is TGTGCCAGCAGTGAAGCAAGACTCAACCAAGGAACTAATGAAAAACTGTTTTTT. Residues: CASSEARLNQGTNEKLFF.

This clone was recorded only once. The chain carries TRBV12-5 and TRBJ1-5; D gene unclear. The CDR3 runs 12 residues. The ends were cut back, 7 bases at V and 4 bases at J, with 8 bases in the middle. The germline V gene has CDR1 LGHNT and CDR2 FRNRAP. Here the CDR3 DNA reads TGTGCTAGTGAATACGGGAATCAGCCCCAGCATTTT. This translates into CASEYGNQPQHF.

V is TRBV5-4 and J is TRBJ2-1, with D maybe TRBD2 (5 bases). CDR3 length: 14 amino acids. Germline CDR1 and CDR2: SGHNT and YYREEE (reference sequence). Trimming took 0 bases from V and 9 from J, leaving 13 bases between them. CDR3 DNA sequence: TGTGCCAGCAGCTTGGCCGAGGGTCTCGGTGAGCAGTTCTTC. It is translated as CASSLAEGLGEQFF.